Included here is one TCR beta chain sequence, with context. Antigen specificity is unknown. Caucasian adults residing in Nashville, Tennessee made up all the donors. Germline V lookup: CDR1 SGHRS, CDR2 YFSETQ. The CDR3 covers 14 residues. Trimming stripped 5 bases from V and 2 bases from J, with 13 bases between. At a deep level, the assay was run. Clones were read by immunoSEQ multiplex PCR, and TCRdb kept only the in-frame ones, dropping some. This sample has about 2.3 million clones, with approximately 93% found just once. This sample is drawn from a study of shared clonotypes between healthy human individuals. Study observations and caveats: It was the non-shared clonotypes that had lower generation probabilities than clonotypes shared by all four donors. Naive subsets typically showed greater estimated richness than memory subsets.

The chain is built from TRBV5-1 and TRBJ1-1, with D perhaps TRBD1 (5 bases). What was sequenced was naive CD4+ T cells from PBMCs. Subset denoted: CD45RA+ positively selected. This clonotype was obtained from a man between 18 and 29 years old in good health. Some clones in this sample may be carry-over from other donors' samples. CDR3 amino acids: CASSFEDRNTEAFF. For the CDR3, the DNA is TGCGCCAGCAGTTTCGAAGACAGAAACACTGAAGCTTTCTTT.